A selection of T cell receptor beta chains follows, all from one sample in a study of T cells in narcolepsy. Here immunoSEQ multiplex PCR was the method, and the copy in TCRdb shows in-frame clones only, minus some. This table holds tens of thousands of clones, around 79% found once. The material sequenced was CD45RA- memory CD4+ T cells from PBMCs. These receptors all stem from a human donor with narcolepsy. CDR3s include the opening cysteine and the closing phenylalanine or tryptophan. A D gene is named only where the DNA matches it firmly. Part of the rows lack a size; the others show once, few, many or a class for expanded clones.

15,TRBJ2-3,TRBV9,NA,NA,CASSVDMGIPDTQYF,TGTGCCAGCAGCGTAGATATGGGGATCCCGGATACGCAGTATTTT
17,TRBJ2-7,TRBV11-2,NA,TRBD2,CASTRTSVGTQRYEQYF,TGTGCCAGCACCCGGACTAGCGTTGGGACTCAGCGCTACGAGCAGTACTTC
15,TRBJ2-3,TRBV6-4,NA,TRBD2,CASSDGPSGGDTQYF,TGTGCCAGCAGTGACGGACCTAGCGGGGGAGATACGCAGTATTTT
14,TRBJ1-2,TRBV9,NA,NA,CASSPRRGFAGYTF,TGTGCCAGCAGCCCACGCAGAGGGTTCGCGGGCTACACCTTC
16,TRBJ2-1,TRBV5-4,NA,TRBD2,CASSLGGLAGYNEQFF,TGTGCCAGCAGCTTGGGGGGACTAGCGGGATACAATGAGCAGTTCTTC
12,TRBJ1-2,TRBV11-3,NA,NA,CASSGDYYGYTF,TGTGCCAGCAGCGGGGATTACTATGGCTACACCTTC
15,TRBJ2-3,TRBV10-2,NA,TRBD2,CASGGWGRGRDTQYF,TGCGCCAGCGGTGGTTGGGGCCGCGGGAGAGATACGCAGTATTTT
11,TRBJ1-2,TRBV5-5,NA,NA,CASSLRDSYTF,TGTGCCAGCAGCTTGAGGGATAGCTACACCTTC
15,TRBJ1-1,TRBV7-9,few,TRBD1,CASSPPGTGNTEAFF,TGTGCCAGCAGCCCCCCCGGGACAGGGAACACTGAAGCTTTCTTT
15,TRBJ2-4,TRBV7-2,NA,NA,CASSLVGQGKNIQYF,TGTGCCAGCAGCTTAGTTGGGCAGGGCAAAAACATTCAGTACTTC
13,TRBJ1-5,TRBV4-1,NA,NA,CASSQDSNQPQHF,TGCGCCAGCAGCCAAGATAGCAATCAGCCCCAGCATTTT
15,TRBJ1-3,TRBV7-2,NA,NA,CASSPGREPGNTIYF,TGTGCCAGCAGCCCCGGGCGTGAGCCAGGAAACACCATATATTTT
15,TRBJ2-7,TRBV27,NA,TRBD1,CASSFRGTGPDEQYF,TGTGCCAGCAGTTTCCGGGGGACAGGGCCAGACGAGCAGTACTTC
16,TRBJ2-2,TRBV11-1,NA,TRBD1,CASRARTGEDTGELFF,TGTGCCAGCAGAGCGAGGACAGGGGAGGACACCGGGGAGCTGTTTTTT
12,TRBJ1-1,TRBV6-6,NA,NA,CASSSVGSEAFF,TGTGCCAGCAGTAGCGTTGGGTCTGAAGCTTTCTTT
13,TRBJ2-5,TRBV19,NA,NA,CASSTRGQETQYF,TGTGCCAGTAGTACCCGAGGGCAAGAGACCCAGTACTTC
15,TRBJ2-2,TRBV30,NA,TRBD1,CAWRAGTGVTGELFF,TGTGCCTGGCGTGCCGGGACAGGGGTCACCGGGGAGCTGTTTTTT
14,TRBJ1-2,TRBV7-4,NA,TRBD1,CASSSGQVFYGYTF,TGTGCCAGCAGCTCCGGACAGGTGTTCTATGGCTACACCTTC
14,TRBJ1-1,TRBV7-2,NA,TRBD1,CASRRDRGVTEAFF,TGTGCCAGCAGACGCGACAGGGGAGTGACTGAAGCTTTCTTT
13,TRBJ2-5,TRBV25-1,NA,NA,CASSERWEETQYF,TGTGCCAGCAGTGAAAGGTGGGAAGAGACCCAGTACTTC
13,TRBJ2-7,TRBV7-9,NA,TRBD1,CASSLDRGYEQYF,TGTGCCAGCAGCTTAGACAGGGGCTACGAGCAGTACTTC
17,TRBJ2-3,TRBV5-1,NA,TRBD2,CASSFYNSGSSTDTQYF,TGCGCCAGCAGCTTCTACAATAGCGGGTCTAGCACAGATACGCAGTATTTT
15,TRBJ2-1,TRBV2,NA,TRBD2,CASSEEGLAVNEQFF,TGTGCCAGCAGTGAAGAGGGACTAGCGGTGAATGAGCAGTTCTTC
13,TRBJ1-5,TRBV28,NA,NA,CASSSPRSVDQHF,TGTGCCAGCAGTTCCCCGCGGAGTGTTGACCAGCATTTT
15,TRBJ2-7,TRBV7-8,NA,NA,CASSLIGTGMNEQYF,TGTGCCAGCAGCTTAATCGGGACGGGAATGAACGAGCAGTACTTC
14,TRBJ1-5,TRBV9,NA,NA,CASSVEASNQPQHF,TGTGCCAGCAGCGTAGAGGCGAGCAATCAGCCCCAGCATTTT
15,TRBJ1-2,TRBV9,NA,NA,CASSGDPGRVYGYTF,TGTGCCAGCAGTGGAGACCCGGGACGGGTCTATGGCTACACCTTC
12,TRBJ1-1,TRBV10-1,NA,NA,CASSADSTEAFF,TGCGCCAGCAGTGCGGATAGCACTGAAGCTTTCTTT
17,TRBJ2-2,TRBV9,NA,TRBD2,CASSETPSRGVTGELFF,TGTGCCAGCAGCGAAACCCCTTCTCGGGGGGTCACCGGGGAGCTGTTTTTT
12,TRBJ1-1,TRBV18,NA,NA,CASSPLPGEAFF,TGTGCCAGCTCACCACTGCCGGGAGAAGCTTTCTTT
15,TRBJ2-7,TRBV7-3,NA,NA,CASSAQPGPTYEQYF,TGTGCCAGCAGCGCACAGCCGGGGCCGACCTACGAGCAGTACTTC
13,TRBJ2-5,TRBV7-3,NA,NA,CASSLGGLETQYF,TGTGCCAGCAGCCTAGGGGGTCTGGAGACCCAGTACTTC
11,TRBJ1-1,TRBV10-2,NA,TRBD1,CASSRQGEAFF,TGCGCCAGCAGTCGACAGGGGGAAGCTTTCTTT
13,TRBJ2-5,TRBV5-1,NA,NA,CASSLMLQETQYF,TGCGCCAGCTCCCTAATGCTCCAAGAGACCCAGTACTTC
12,TRBJ1-5,TRBV30,NA,NA,CAWSLLNQPQHF,TGTGCCTGGAGTCTGTTGAATCAGCCCCAGCATTTT
15,TRBJ1-3,TRBV7-9,NA,NA,CASSLAGSPGNTIYF,TGTGCCAGCAGCTTAGCAGGGAGTCCTGGAAACACCATATATTTT
13,TRBJ1-1,TRBV6-6,NA,NA,CASGVYSGTEAFF,TGTGCCAGCGGCGTATATTCGGGAACTGAAGCTTTCTTT
16,TRBJ2-5,TRBV7-2,NA,TRBD2,CASSFAGLAGAETQYF,TGTGCCAGCAGCTTTGCGGGTTTAGCGGGAGCAGAGACCCAGTACTTC
17,TRBJ2-7,TRBV28,NA,NA,CASSLWGVGGVLNEQYF,TGTGCCAGCAGTTTATGGGGAGTCGGGGGCGTCTTGAACGAGCAGTACTTC
17,TRBJ2-1,TRBV11-1,NA,TRBD2,CASSLRTSGRAGDEQFF,TGTGCCAGCAGCCTCCGGACTAGCGGGAGGGCCGGGGATGAGCAGTTCTTC
13,TRBJ2-3,TRBV30,NA,TRBD2,CAWSRRERDTQYF,TGTGCCTGGTCAAGGCGGGAGAGAGATACGCAGTATTTT
17,TRBJ1-2,TRBV19,NA,TRBD1,CASSAGTADLISYGYTF,TGTGCCAGTAGTGCAGGGACAGCGGATCTTATTTCCTATGGCTACACCTTC
15,TRBJ2-1,TRBV5-4,NA,NA,CASPALPRSYNEQFF,TGTGCCAGCCCGGCTCTACCCCGATCCTACAATGAGCAGTTCTTC
16,TRBJ1-3,TRBV18,NA,NA,CASSLRQVDAGNTIYF,TGTGCCAGCTCACTAAGACAGGTTGACGCTGGAAACACCATATATTTT